The rows below give T cell receptor beta chains drawn from one sample of a study of vaccination and CD4 T cells after COVID-19. Their antigen targets remain unknown. In TCRdb, the PCR reads were re-called with MiXCR into one record per CDR3 protein. The table shows a few thousand distinct CDR3 sequences, with approximately 42% occurring only once. The sequencing sample was made of CD4+ T cells from blood, cultured in vitro. Every receptor here comes from a human donor in good health. The CDR3 runs from the conserved cysteine through the conserved F or W. D genes are given only for firm matches. Some rows have no size entry. The others give once, few or many, or a class for an expanded clone.

CDR3 length	clone size	V gene	J gene	D gene	CDR3 DNA	CDR3 protein
15	few	TRBV5-4	TRBJ2-3	.	TGTGCGGCAGGGGCACCTCTAGGGGGTCGGGATACGCAGTATTTT	CAAGAPLGGRDTQYF
14	few	TRBV6-2/TRBV6-3	TRBJ1-1	.	TGTGCCAGCAGTTATAAGGGTTGGGGCACTGAAGCTTTCTTT	CASSYKGWGTEAFF
17	.	TRBV5-8	TRBJ1-6	.	TGTGCCAGCAGCTTGGCCGGTCGGAGCTCCTATAATTCACCCCTCCACTTT	CASSLAGRSSYNSPLHF
13	.	TRBV4-1	TRBJ1-1	.	TGCGCCAGCAGCCAAGTCGGACGGGGTTCAGCTTTCTTT	CASSQVGRGSAFF
16	few	TRBV5-4	TRBJ1-2	.	TGTGCCAGCAGCCAACTCAGCACAGGACAATTATATGGCTACACCTTC	CASSQLSTGQLYGYTF
15	few	TRBV5-1	TRBJ2-7	TRBD1	TGCGCCAGCAGCCCCGCGGGACAGGGGGTCTACGAGCAGTACTTC	CASSPAGQGVYEQYF
14	.	TRBV15	TRBJ2-1	.	TGTGCCACCAAAAGCAGTAGCTCCTACAATGAGCAGTTCTTC	CATKSSSSYNEQFF
13	.	TRBV7-6	TRBJ2-1	.	TGTGCCAGCAGCCCCTATTTGCGAGGTGAGCAGTTCTTC	CASSPYLRGEQFF
17	once	TRBV20-1	TRBJ2-2	TRBD2	TGCAGTGCCCCCGGGACTAGCGGGACCCCGAACACCGGGGAGCTGTTTTTT	CSAPGTSGTPNTGELFF
15	few	TRBV20-1	TRBJ2-7	TRBD2	TGCAGTGCACTAAGTGGGCTAGCGGGCTCCTACGAGCAGTACTTC	CSALSGLAGSYEQYF